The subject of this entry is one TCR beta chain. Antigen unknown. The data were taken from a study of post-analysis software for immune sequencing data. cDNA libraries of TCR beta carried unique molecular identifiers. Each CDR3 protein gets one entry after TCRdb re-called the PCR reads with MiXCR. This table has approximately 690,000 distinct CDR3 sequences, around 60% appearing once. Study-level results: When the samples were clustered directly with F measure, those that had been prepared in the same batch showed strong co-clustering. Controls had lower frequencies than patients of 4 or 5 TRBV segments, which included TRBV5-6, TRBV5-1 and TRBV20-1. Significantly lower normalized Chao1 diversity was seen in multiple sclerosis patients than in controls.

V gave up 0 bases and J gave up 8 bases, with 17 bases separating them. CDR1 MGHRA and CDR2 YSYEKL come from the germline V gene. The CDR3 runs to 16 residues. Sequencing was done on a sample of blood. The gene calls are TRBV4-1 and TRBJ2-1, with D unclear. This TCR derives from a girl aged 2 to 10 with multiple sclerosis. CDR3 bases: TGCGCCAGCAGCCAAGATCTTCCCCCTACTGAACATGAGCAGTTCTTC. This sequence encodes CASSQDLPPTEHEQFF.